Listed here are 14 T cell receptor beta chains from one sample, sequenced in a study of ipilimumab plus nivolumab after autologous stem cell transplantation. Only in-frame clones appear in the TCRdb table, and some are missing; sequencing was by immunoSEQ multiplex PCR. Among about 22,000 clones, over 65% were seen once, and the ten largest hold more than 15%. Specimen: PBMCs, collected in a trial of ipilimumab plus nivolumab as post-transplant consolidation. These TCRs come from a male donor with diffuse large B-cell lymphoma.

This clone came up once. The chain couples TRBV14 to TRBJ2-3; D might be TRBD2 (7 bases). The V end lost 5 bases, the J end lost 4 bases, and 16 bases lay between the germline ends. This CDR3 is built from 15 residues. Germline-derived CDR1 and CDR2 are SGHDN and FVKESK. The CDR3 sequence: CASSRTGGRADTQYF. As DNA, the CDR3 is TGTGCCAGCAGCAGGACGGGGGGCCGGGCAGATACGCAGTATTTT.

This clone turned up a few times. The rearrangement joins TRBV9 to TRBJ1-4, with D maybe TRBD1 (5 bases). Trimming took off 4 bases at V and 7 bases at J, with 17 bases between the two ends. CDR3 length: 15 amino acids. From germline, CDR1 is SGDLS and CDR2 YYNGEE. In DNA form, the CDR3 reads TGTGCCAGCAGCCCTCAGGGAGGTGTGGGTGAAAAACTGTTTTTT. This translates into CASSPQGGVGEKLFF.

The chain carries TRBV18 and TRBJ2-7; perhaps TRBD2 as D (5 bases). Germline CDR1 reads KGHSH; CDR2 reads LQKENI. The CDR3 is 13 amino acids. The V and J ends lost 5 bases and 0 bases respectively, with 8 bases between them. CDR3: CASSDGISYEQYF. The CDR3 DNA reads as TGTGCCAGCTCAGACGGGATCTCCTACGAGCAGTACTTC.

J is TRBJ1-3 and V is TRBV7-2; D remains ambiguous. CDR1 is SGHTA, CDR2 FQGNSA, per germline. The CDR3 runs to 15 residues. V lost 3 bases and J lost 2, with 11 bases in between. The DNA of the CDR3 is TGTGCCAGCAGCTTCCGTACAAGAGCTGGAAACACCATATATTTT. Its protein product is CASSFRTRAGNTIYF.

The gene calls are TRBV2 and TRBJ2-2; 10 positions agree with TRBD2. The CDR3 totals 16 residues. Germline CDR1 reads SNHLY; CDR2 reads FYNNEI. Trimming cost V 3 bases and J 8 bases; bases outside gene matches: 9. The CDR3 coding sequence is TGTGCCAGCAGTGACAAAGGCCCGACTAGCGGGGGGGAGCTGTTTTTT. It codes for CASSDKGPTSGGELFF. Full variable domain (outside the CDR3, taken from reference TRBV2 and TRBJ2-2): EPEVTQTPSHQVTQMGQEVILRCVPISNHLYFYWYRQILGQKVEFLVSFYNNEISEKSEIFDDQFSVERPDGSNFTLKIRSTKLEDSAMYFCASSDKGPTSGGELFFGEGSRLTVL.

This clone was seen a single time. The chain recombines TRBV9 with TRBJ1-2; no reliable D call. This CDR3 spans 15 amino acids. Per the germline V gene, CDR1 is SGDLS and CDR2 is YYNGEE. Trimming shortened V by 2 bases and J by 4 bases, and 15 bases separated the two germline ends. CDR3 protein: CASSVLDVGVYGYTF. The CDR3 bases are TGTGCCAGCAGCGTCTTGGACGTTGGAGTCTATGGCTACACCTTC. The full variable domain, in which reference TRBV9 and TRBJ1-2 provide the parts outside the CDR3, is DSGVTQTPKHLITATGQRVTLRCSPRSGDLSVYWYQQSLDQGLQFLIQYYNGEERAKGNILERFSAQQFPDLHSELNLSSLELGDSALYFCASSVLDVGVYGYTFGSGTRLTVV.

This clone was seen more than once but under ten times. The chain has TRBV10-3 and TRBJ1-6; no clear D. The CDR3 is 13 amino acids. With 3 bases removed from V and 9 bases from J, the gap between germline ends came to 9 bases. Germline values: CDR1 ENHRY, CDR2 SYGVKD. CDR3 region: CAISDQDRSPLHF. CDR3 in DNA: TGTGCCATCAGTGACCAGGACCGTTCACCCCTCCACTTT.

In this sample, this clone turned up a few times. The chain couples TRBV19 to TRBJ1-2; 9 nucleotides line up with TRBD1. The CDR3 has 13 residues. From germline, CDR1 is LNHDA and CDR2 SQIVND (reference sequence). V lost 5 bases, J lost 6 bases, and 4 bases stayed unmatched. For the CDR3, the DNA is TGTGCCAGTAGTCCTTGGACAGGGGATGGCTACACCTTC. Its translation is CASSPWTGDGYTF.

The CDR3 nucleotides are TGTGCCAGCAGTTTGGTAGCGGGGGGGTTAGCCAAAAACATTCAGTACTTC. Translation gives CASSLVAGGLAKNIQYF. V gene TRBV27 combines with J gene TRBJ2-4; 11 nucleotides align to TRBD2. Germline loops: CDR1 MNHEY, CDR2 SMNVEV (reference sequence). The CDR3 is 17 residues long. V dropped 3 bases and J dropped 0; count of bases not matched to a gene: 4.

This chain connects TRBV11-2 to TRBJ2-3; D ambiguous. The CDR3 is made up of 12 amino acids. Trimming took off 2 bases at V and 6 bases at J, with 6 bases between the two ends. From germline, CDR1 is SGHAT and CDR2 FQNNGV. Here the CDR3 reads CASSLNRDTQYF. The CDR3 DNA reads TGTGCCAGCAGCTTAAACCGGGATACGCAGTATTTT.

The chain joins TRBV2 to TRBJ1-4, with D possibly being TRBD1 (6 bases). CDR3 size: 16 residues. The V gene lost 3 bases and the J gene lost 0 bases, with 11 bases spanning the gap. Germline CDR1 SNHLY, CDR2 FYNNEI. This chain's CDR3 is CASSDRGAATNEKLFF. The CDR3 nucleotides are TGTGCCAGCAGTGATCGGGGGGCCGCAACTAATGAAAAACTGTTTTTT.

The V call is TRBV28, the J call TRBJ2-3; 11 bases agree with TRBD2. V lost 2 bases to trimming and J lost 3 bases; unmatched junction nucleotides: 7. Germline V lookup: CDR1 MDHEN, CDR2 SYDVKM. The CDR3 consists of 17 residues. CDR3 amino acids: CASSLDLAGGKTDTQYF. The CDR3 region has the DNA TGTGCCAGCAGTTTAGATCTAGCGGGGGGAAAAACAGATACGCAGTATTTT.

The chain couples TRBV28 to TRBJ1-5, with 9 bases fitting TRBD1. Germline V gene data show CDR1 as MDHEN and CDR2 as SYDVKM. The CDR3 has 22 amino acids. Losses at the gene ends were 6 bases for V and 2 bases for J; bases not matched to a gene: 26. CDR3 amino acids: CASSRHRDRALRKSEGNQPQHF. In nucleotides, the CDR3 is TGTGCCAGCAGCCGCCACCGGGACAGGGCTCTCAGGAAGTCAGAGGGCAATCAGCCCCAGCATTTT. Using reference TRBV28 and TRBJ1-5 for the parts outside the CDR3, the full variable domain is DVKVTQSSRYLVKRTGEKVFLECVQDMDHENMFWYRQDPGLGLRLIYFSYDVKMKEKGDIPEGYSVSREKKERFSLILESASTNQTSMYLCASSRHRDRALRKSEGNQPQHFGDGTRLSIL.

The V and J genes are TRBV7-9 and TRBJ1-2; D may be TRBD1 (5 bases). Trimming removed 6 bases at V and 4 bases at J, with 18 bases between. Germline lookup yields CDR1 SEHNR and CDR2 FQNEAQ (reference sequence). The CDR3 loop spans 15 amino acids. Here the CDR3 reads CASRVSQESAYGYTF. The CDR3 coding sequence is TGTGCCAGCAGGGTATCACAGGAGTCGGCCTATGGCTACACCTTC.